This entry describes one TCR beta chain. This entry is derived from a study of graft-versus-host responses after intestinal transplantation. V lost 0 bases and J lost 1, with 4 bases in between. This CDR3 comprises 13 residues. The germline CDR1 and CDR2 sequences are SGHVS and FQNEAQ. The repertoire was sequenced with immunoSEQ multiplex PCR; TCRdb's copy has only in-frame clones and lacks some. Of around 28,000 clones listed, roughly 85% were seen once; the top ten hold 0.95% to 1.2%. The chain carries TRBV7-8 and TRBJ2-7; D not resolved. Sequencing was performed on PBMCs, taken 28 days after intestinal transplant. This clonotype was sampled from a human patient who received an intestinal transplant, so some T cells may come from the graft donor. CDR3 sequence reads: CASSLAGSYEQYF. Written as DNA, the CDR3 is TGTGCCAGCAGCTTAGCAGGGTCCTACGAGCAGTACTTC.